Reported below is one T cell receptor beta chain. Its target is not known. This record belongs to a study of identical twins' blood T cells. The overall study: About 50 million reads came from 12 libraries, six alpha, six beta. Study results and caveats: Twins reportedly had markedly more similar V usage than unrelated donors, even among out-of-frame TCRbeta clonotypes.

TCRdb reanalysed the 5' RACE reads using MiXCR and keeps one entry per CDR3 protein. The sample yields fewer than 450,000 distinct CDR3 sequences, 25% to 35% seen once. The CDR3 extends over 13 amino acids. Trimming shortened V by 3 bases and J by 5 bases, and 8 bases separated the two germline ends. Germline-derived CDR1 and CDR2 are LNHDA and SQIVND (reference sequence). The donors were healthy female monozygous twins, three pairs in total. The rearrangement links TRBV19 to TRBJ2-1; maybe TRBD2 (5 bases). The clonotype originates from a woman between 18 and 55 years old in good health. The sequenced sample was PBMCs. The CDR3 spells CASSILGNNEQFF. CDR3 bases: TGTGCCAGTAGTATCCTCGGGAACAATGAGCAGTTCTTC.